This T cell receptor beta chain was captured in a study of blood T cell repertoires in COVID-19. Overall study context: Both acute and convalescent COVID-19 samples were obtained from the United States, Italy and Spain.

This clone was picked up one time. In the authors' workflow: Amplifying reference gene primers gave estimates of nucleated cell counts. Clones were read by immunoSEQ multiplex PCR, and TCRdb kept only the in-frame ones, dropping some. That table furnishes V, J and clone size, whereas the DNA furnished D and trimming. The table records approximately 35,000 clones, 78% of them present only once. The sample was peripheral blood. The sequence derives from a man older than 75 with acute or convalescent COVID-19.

Here the CDR3 reads CVRSPQAGAPRFQETQYF. CDR3 nucleotides: TGTGTCAGAAGCCCCCAAGCGGGGGCCCCGAGGTTCCAAGAGACCCAGTACTTC. This chain connects TRBV7-5 to TRBJ2-5; the table's D call, TRBD2, was not checked against the DNA. TRBV7-5 is a pseudogene. This CDR3 comprises 18 residues.